This TCR beta chain stems from a study of Tregs in tolerant kidney transplant recipients. Study-wide results and limits: Tregs expanded with activated donor B cells seemed most donor-specific. The small number of patients limits these findings pending further validation. Biological reproducibility was not directly addressed, but technical replication error appeared minimal.

Mixed chimerism was transient after nonmyeloablative marrow transplants from related graft donors. Thawed PBMCs were FACS-sorted into unstimulated CD4+CD25+CD127- regulatory T cells, CD4+CD25- non-regulatory cells, CD4 and CD8 cells. From germline, CDR1 is SGHAT and CDR2 FQDESV (reference sequence). The CDR3 extends over 13 amino acids. Trimming took 5 bases from V and 0 from J, leaving 7 bases between them. Regarding this clone: The antigen is undetermined.

TCRdb's copy holds only in-frame clones and misses some; the assay was immunoSEQ multiplex PCR. This repertoire shows 65,000 to 85,000 clones, roughly nine tenths found once; its top ten account for more than 1.5%. The TCR was taken from a human patient who received a combined kidney and bone marrow transplant. Some T cells may trace back to the graft donor. The chain carries TRBV11-1 and TRBJ1-1; D call uncertain. This material consisted of CD4+ T cells from blood (PBMCs), taken 24 months after the transplant. The CDR3 region is CASSEKMNTEAFF. As DNA, the CDR3 is TGTGCCAGCAGCGAGAAGATGAACACTGAAGCTTTCTTT.